This TCR beta chain was observed in a study of blood T cell repertoires in COVID-19 (dated by TCRdb to 2020 to 2022). For the wider study: Samples from collaborators originated in the United States, Italy and Spain and spanned both the acute and convalescent phases of COVID-19. The prospective study material was composed of cDNA or gDNA derived from T cells, B-cell-depleted T cells, or PBMCs. Subjects who had been exposed to COVID-19, were actively infected with it, or had recovered from it provided the deeply sampled blood TCRbeta repertoires that made up the dataset. The repertoires were released in a freely available public database intended as a resource for research on the immune response to SARS-CoV-2. The samples were drawn from the first 160 participants of the ongoing ImmuneRACE study and from roughly 1,300 subjects provided by 6 global collaborators. Sample metadata almost always included a de-identified subject ID, COVID-19 status, age in years and sex. Where HLA class I and class II types were available, the types were taken from metadata supplied by the sample provider, not from assay-based typing. The investigation overall reported the following: The amount of clinical and demographic metadata varied by source and participant and was provided uncurated.

TCRbeta CDR3 regions were amplified from genomic DNA by means of the immunoSEQ Assay, a bias-controlled multiplex PCR. The published analysis was carried out like this. The number of nucleated cells in each sample was estimated by amplification of reference gene primers within the assay. To quantify the absolute abundance of each unique TCRbeta CDR3 rearrangement, sequence reads were collapsed and filtered. For each sample, productive Simpson clonality was calculated as the square root of Simpson's diversity index over productive rearrangements. The table comes from immuneACCESS by way of TCRdb, which keeps in-frame sequences with V and J called. Part of the clones is missing from these tables; in studies checked, under half for an unresolved V gene and the rest for unknown reasons. V and J calls and clone size are copied from that table; D and trimming were computed from the DNA. For this sample there are 100,000 to 150,000 clones; 65% to 85% appear just once. The top ten constitute about 5.4% of the sample.

Whole blood was collected in K2EDTA tubes by collaborating institutions according to the institutions' own protocols. For TCRbeta analysis, collaborators shipped samples in one of three forms: frozen whole blood, isolated PBMCs, or DNA extracted from either of those sample types. In regard to this clone: The clone's antigen remains unknown. No much larger clone is present one base from it, and per-base qualities are unavailable.

V is trimmed back by 5 bases and J by 1 base, and the junction contains 1 base that no gene match accounts for. CDR3 length: 13 amino acids, cysteine to phenylalanine. The only DNA kept is the CDR3, 39 bases in frame from the first base. CDR1 MNHEY and CDR2 SMNVEV were looked up in the germline V gene (reference sequence). Material for sequencing was peripheral blood. This chain joins TRBV27 to TRBJ1-2, and 7 bases in between align with TRBD1. The sequence derives from a man at least 80 years old with active or convalescent COVID-19. The CDR3 region reads CASSRDSNYGYTF. Here is the DNA: TGTGCCAGCAGTCGGGACAGTAACTATGGCTACACCTTC.